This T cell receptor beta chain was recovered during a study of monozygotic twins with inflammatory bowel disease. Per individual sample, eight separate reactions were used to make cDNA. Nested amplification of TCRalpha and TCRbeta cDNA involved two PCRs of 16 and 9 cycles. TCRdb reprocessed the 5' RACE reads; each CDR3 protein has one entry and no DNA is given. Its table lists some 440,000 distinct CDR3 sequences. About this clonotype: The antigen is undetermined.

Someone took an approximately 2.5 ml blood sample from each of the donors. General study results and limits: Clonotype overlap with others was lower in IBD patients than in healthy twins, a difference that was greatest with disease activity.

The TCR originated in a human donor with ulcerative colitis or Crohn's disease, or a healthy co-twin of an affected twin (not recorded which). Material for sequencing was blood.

The CDR3 here is CASTLRDPGNNEQFF. The chain carries TRBV6-1 and TRBJ2-1; TCRdb picks TRBD1, but there is no DNA to check that call. CDR1 and CDR2 from the germline V gene are MNHNS and SASEGT. The CDR3 extends over 15 amino acids.